The 4 T cell receptor beta chains below were found in one sample sequenced in a study of blood T cell repertoires in COVID-19. Sequencing was performed with immunoSEQ multiplex PCR; in TCRdb, only in-frame clones are kept and a portion is missing. Counted here are hundreds of thousands of clones, around 87% occurring once; the ten biggest clones make up 0.95% to 1.3%. The material sequenced was PBMCs or T cells enriched from blood (not recorded which). The receptor set was obtained from a man aged 30-40 years who had recovered from COVID-19.

The chain uses TRBV27 and TRBJ1-4; TRBD1 matches at 7 bases. Germline V gene sequence: CDR1 MNHEY, CDR2 SMNVEV (reference sequence). Unmatched junction bases numbered 5, after V lost 2 bases and J lost 5 bases. This CDR3 is 15 amino acids long. CDR3 sequence: CASSLRGQRNEKLFF. DNA of the CDR3: TGTGCCAGCAGTTTAAGGGGACAGCGAAATGAAAAACTGTTTTTT.

This clone has only one observation. The rearrangement links TRBV6-4 to TRBJ2-1; 9 bases agree with TRBD1. The V segment lost 2 bases and the J segment 1 base; nucleotides outside the gene matches: 3. Germline V gene data show CDR1 as MRHNA and CDR2 as SNTAGT. The CDR3 sequence is 16 residues long. CDR3 sequence reads: CASSDTGQGSYNEQFF. Here the CDR3 DNA reads TGTGCCAGCAGTGACACGGGACAGGGTTCCTACAATGAGCAGTTCTTC.

The chain employs TRBV7-6 and TRBJ1-4; possible D gene TRBD1, 5 bases. This CDR3 region has 14 residues. Deletions cut 1 base from V and 7 bases from J, with 10 bases between. Germline V gene sequence: CDR1 SGHVS, CDR2 FNYEAQ. The CDR3 DNA follows: TGTGCCAGCAGCTTAGGGGGCGGAACTGAAAAACTGTTTTTT. It codes for CASSLGGGTEKLFF.

This clone occurred once. The rearrangement uses TRBV5-1 and TRBJ2-6; D possibly corresponds to TRBD1 (6 bases). This CDR3 contains 15 residues. The germline V and J ends were trimmed by 4 bases and 0 bases, with 8 bases remaining between them. Germline assignment: CDR1 SGHRS and CDR2 YFSETQ. In nucleotides, the CDR3 is TGCGCCAGCAGCGAACAGGGCTCTGGGGCCAACGTCCTGACTTTC. This encodes CASSEQGSGANVLTF.